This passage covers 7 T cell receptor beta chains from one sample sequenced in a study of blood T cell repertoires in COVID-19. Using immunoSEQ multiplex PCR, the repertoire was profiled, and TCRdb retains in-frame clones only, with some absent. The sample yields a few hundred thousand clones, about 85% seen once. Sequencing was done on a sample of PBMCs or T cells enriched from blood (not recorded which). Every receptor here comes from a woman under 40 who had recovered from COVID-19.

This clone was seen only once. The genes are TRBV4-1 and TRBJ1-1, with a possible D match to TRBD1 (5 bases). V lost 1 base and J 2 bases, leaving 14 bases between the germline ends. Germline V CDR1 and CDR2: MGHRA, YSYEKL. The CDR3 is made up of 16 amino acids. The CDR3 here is CASSQVVAGGNTEAFF. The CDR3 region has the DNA TGCGCCAGCAGCCAAGTGGTAGCCGGGGGTAACACTGAAGCTTTCTTT.

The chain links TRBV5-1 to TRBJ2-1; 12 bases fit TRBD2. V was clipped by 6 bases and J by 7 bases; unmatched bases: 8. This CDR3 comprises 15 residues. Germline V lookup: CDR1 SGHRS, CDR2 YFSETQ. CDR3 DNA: TGCGCCAGCACTGAGCTAGCGGGGGGGACGAATGAGCAGTTCTTC. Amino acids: CASTELAGGTNEQFF.

The CDR3 region has the DNA TGTGCCAGCAGCCAAACTTGGGGGGGACAGGGGCGTGAGCAGTTCTTC. As protein: CASSQTWGGQGREQFF. The gene calls are TRBV3-1 (or the pseudogene TRBV3-2) and TRBJ2-1; 10 nucleotides align to TRBD1. The germline CDR1 and CDR2 sequences are LGHDT and YNNKEL (reference sequence). V lost 2 bases, J lost 9 bases, and 10 bases stayed unmatched. This CDR3 is 16 amino acids long.

The DNA of the CDR3 is TGTGCCAGCTCACCACGACTCGGCGCGGTTCGATCCTACGAGCAGTACTTC. Translation gives CASSPRLGAVRSYEQYF. The V gene is TRBV18, the J gene TRBJ2-7; D remains unclear. The germline V gene encodes CDR1 KGHSH and CDR2 LQKENI. Trimming cost V 1 base and J 1 base, with 17 bases left between them. The CDR3 has 17 amino acids.

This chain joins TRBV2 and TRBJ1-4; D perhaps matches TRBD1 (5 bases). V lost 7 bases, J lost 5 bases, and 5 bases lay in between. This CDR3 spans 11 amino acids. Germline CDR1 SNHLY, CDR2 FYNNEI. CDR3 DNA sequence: TGTGCCAGCACAGGGAATGAAAAACTGTTTTTT. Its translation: CASTGNEKLFF.

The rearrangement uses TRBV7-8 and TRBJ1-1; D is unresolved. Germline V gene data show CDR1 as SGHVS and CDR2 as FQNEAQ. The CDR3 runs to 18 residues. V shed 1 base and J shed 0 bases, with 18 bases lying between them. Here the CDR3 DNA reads TGTGCCAGCAGCTTAGTTACCCTACAGAAAAGCATGAACACTGAAGCTTTCTTT. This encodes CASSLVTLQKSMNTEAFF. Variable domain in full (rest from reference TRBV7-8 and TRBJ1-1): GAGVSQSPRYKVAKRGQDVALRCDPISGHVSLFWYQQALGQGPEFLTYFQNEAQLDKSGLPSDRFFAERPEGSVSTLKIQRTQQEDSAVYLCASSLVTLQKSMNTEAFFGQGTRLTVV.

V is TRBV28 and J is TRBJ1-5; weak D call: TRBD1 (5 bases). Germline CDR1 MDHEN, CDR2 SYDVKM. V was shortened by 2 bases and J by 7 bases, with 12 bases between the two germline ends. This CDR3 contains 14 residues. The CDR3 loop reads CASSLGAPRQPQHF. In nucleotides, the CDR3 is TGTGCCAGCAGTTTAGGGGCCCCAAGGCAGCCCCAGCATTTT. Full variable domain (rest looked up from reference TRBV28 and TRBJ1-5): DVKVTQSSRYLVKRTGEKVFLECVQDMDHENMFWYRQDPGLGLRLIYFSYDVKMKEKGDIPEGYSVSREKKERFSLILESASTNQTSMYLCASSLGAPRQPQHFGDGTRLSIL.